This TCR beta chain was recorded in a study of shared clonotypes between healthy human individuals. Overall study results and limits: Clonotype sharing among donors likely depends on sequencing depth.

Among the unsorted PBMC samples, replicate PCRs used about 300 ng DNA, some 30,000 T cell genomes. Clones were sequenced by immunoSEQ multiplex PCR, and TCRdb holds only the in-frame ones, with some missing. The repertoire consists of about half a million clones, with 79% occurring once and the leading ten covering approximately 12%. Germline V CDR1 and CDR2: SGHVS, FNYEAQ. The CDR3 sequence is 16 residues long. Trimming cost V 4 bases and J 0 bases; bases outside gene matches: 1. A remark on this clone: Its antigen is unknown.

This chain links TRBV7-6 with TRBJ2-2; 11 bases map to TRBD2. The source of this sequence is a woman in her thirties or forties in good health. Some clones in this sample may be carry-over from other donors' samples. The sample comprised PBMCs. CDR3 in DNA: TGTGCCAGCAGCTCACTAGCGGGAGCGAACACCGGGGAGCTGTTTTTT. It codes for CASSSLAGANTGELFF.